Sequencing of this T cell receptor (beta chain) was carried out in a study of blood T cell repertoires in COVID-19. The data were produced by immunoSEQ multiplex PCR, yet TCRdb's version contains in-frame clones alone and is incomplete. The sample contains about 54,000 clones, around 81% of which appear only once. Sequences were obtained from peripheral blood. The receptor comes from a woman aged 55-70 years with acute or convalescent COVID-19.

The CDR3 DNA follows: TGTGCCAGCAGCCCGTTATCGGCGGCGGGAGATACGCAGTATTTT. This encodes CASSPLSAAGDTQYF. The chain links TRBV7-8 to TRBJ2-3, with D perhaps TRBD2 (5 bases). The CDR3 spans 15 residues. Germline V CDR1 and CDR2: SGHVS, FQNEAQ. Trimming cost V 5 bases and J 5 bases, with 17 bases left between them.